A selection of T cell receptor beta chains follows, all from one sample in a study of blood T cells in healthy people across ages. In TCRdb, the 5' RACE reads were re-called with MiXCR into one record per CDR3 protein. Here the sample spans about a million distinct CDR3 sequences, roughly 43% being singletons. Sequenced: blood. The receptors were sampled from a man younger than 45 in good health. The CDR3 runs from the conserved cysteine through the conserved F or W. The D gene is left open where the match is weak. Clone size appears in some rows only: once, few, many, or a class for an expanded clone.

TRBV29-1	TRBJ1-2	-	TRBD1	CSVEGQGAFYGYTF	TGCAGCGTTGAGGGACAGGGGGCGTTTTATGGCTACACCTTC
TRBV7-2	TRBJ1-2	-	TRBD1	CASSLAQGAGHGCTF	TGTGCCAGCAGCTTAGCGCAGGGGGCGGGCCACGGCTGCACCTTC
TRBV6-2/TRBV6-3	TRBJ2-2	few	-	CASSGAGDTGELFF	TGTGCCAGCTCAGGGGCAGGAGACACCGGGGAGCTGTTTTTT
TRBV13	TRBJ2-4	-	-	CVSSVGRLAKNIQYF	TGTGTCAGCAGCGTCGGACGGTTAGCCAAAAACATTCAGTACTTC
TRBV3-1	TRBJ1-1	-	-	CASSFHRENTEAFF	TGTGCCAGCAGCTTTCACAGGGAGAACACTGAAGCTTTCTTT
TRBV4-3	TRBJ1-4	-	TRBD1	CASSPGDRDNEKLFF	TGCGCCAGCAGCCCGGGCGACAGGGATAATGAAAAACTGTTTTTT
TRBV7-9	TRBJ2-7	-	-	CATRDGSNWEQYF	TGTGCAACGCGGGACGGTTCTAACTGGGAGCAGTACTTC
TRBV3-1	TRBJ2-2	-	-	CASSQEGWTGELFF	TGTGCCAGCAGCCAAGAGGGGTGGACCGGGGAGCTGTTTTTT
TRBV7-2	TRBJ2-4	-	-	CASSLAHLDQYF	TGTGCCAGCAGCTTAGCCCACCTGGATCAGTACTTC
TRBV7-9	TRBJ2-1	once	-	CASGDRSQETQFF	TGTGCCAGCGGGGATCGTTCCCAAGAGACCCAGTTCTTC
TRBV4-3	TRBJ2-5	few	TRBD2	CASSQGDSGFQETQYF	TGCGCCAGCAGCCAAGGCGATAGCGGGTTCCAAGAGACCCAGTACTTC
TRBV18	TRBJ2-5	few	TRBD1	CASSRGQDRETQYF	TGTGCCAGCTCACGTGGACAGGATCGAGAGACCCAGTACTTC
TRBV30	TRBJ2-1	many	TRBD2	CAWSRGGLYNEQFF	TGTGCCTGGAGTCGGGGGGGGCTGTACAATGAGCAGTTCTTC
TRBV18	TRBJ2-3	few	-	CASSPLPTDTQYF	TGTGCCAGCTCACCACTCCCAACAGATACGCAGTATTTT
TRBV7-2	TRBJ1-2	-	-	CASSQSGGYYGYTF	TGTGCCAGCAGCCAATCGGGGGGCTACTATGGCTACACCTTC
TRBV6-5	TRBJ2-1	few	TRBD2	CASSYRRGILSSYNEQFF	TGTGCCAGCAGTTACCGGCGGGGGATCCTCTCGTCCTACAATGAGCAGTTCTTC